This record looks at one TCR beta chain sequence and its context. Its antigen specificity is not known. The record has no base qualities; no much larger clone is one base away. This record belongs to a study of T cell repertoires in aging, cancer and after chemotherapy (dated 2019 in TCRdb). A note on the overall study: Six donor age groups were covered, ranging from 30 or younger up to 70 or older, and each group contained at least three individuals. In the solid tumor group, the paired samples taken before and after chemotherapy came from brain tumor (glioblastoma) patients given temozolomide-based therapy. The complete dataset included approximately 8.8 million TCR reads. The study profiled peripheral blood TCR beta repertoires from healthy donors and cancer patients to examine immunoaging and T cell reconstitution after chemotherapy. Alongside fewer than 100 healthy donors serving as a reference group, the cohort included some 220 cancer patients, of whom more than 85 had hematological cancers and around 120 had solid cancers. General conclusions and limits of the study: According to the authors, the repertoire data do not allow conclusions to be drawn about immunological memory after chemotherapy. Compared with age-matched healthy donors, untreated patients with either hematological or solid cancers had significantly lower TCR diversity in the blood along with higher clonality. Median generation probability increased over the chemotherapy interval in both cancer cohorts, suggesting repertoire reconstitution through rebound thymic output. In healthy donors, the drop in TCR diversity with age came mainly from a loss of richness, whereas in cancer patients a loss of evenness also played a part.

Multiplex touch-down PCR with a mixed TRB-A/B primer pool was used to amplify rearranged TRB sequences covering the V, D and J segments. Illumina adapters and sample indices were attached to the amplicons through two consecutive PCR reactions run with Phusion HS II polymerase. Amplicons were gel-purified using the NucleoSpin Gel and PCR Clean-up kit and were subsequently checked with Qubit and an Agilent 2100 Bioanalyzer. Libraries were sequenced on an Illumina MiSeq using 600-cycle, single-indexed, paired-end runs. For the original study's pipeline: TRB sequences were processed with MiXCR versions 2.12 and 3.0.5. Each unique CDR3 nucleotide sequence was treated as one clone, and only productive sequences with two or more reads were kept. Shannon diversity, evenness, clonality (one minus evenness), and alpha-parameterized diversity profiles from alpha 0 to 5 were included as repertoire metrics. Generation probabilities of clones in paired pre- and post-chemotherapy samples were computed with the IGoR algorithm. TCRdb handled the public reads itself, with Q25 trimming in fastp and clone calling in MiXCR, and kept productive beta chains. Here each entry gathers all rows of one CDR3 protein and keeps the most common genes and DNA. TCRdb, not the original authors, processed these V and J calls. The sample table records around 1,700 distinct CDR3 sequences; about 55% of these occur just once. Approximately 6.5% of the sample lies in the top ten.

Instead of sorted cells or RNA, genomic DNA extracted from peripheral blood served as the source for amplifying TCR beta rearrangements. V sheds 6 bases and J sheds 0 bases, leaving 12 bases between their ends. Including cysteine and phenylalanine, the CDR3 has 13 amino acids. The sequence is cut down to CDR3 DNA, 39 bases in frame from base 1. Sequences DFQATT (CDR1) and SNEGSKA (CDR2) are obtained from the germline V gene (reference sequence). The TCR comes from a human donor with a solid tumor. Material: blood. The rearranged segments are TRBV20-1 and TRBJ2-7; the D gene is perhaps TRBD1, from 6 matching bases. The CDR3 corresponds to CSAPDSISYEQYF. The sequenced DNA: TGCAGTGCCCCGGACAGTATCTCCTACGAGCAGTACTTC.